Following are 25 T cell receptor beta chains from one sample sequenced in a study of beta chain features in type 1 diabetes. The entirety of the isolated RNA underwent reverse transcription, so expressed TCRB transcripts were sequenced. The data were produced by immunoSEQ multiplex PCR, yet TCRdb's version contains in-frame clones alone and is incomplete. In the table there are about 180,000 clones, about 13% of which are singletons. The specimen was central memory CD4+ T cells from blood. The source of these receptors is a young woman in good health.

This clone was found a few times. This chain uses TRBV27 with TRBJ2-3, with TRBD1 matching 8 bases. J was trimmed by 4 bases and V by 6 bases; bases with no gene match: 6. Germline V lookup: CDR1 MNHEY, CDR2 SMNVEV (reference sequence). The CDR3 has 14 residues. The CDR3 nucleotides are TGTGCCAGCAGCAAACAGGGGGTGGCAGATACGCAGTATTTT. Its protein product is CASSKQGVADTQYF.

This clone came up a few times. The chain has TRBV28 and TRBJ2-4; TRBD2 is a possible D gene (5 bases). Trimming removed 5 bases from V and 0 bases from J, with 17 bases in between. The CDR3 covers 17 residues. Germline values: CDR1 MDHEN, CDR2 SYDVKM. The CDR3 nucleotides are TGTGCCAGCAGTCCCTTAGATTGGACTGGAGCCAAAAACATTCAGTACTTC. This codes for CASSPLDWTGAKNIQYF.

J is TRBJ2-1 and V is TRBV5-1; maybe TRBD1 (5 bases). CDR3 length equals 13 residues. Deletions cut 4 bases from V and 5 bases from J, with 10 bases between. Looked up from germline, CDR1 is SGHRS and CDR2 is YFSETQ. DNA of the CDR3: TGCGCCAGCAGCACCCCAGGGAACAATGAGCAGTTCTTC. This codes for CASSTPGNNEQFF.

The V and J genes are TRBV5-4 and TRBJ2-7; D is uncertain. The ends were cut back, 2 bases at V and 1 base at J, with 10 bases in the middle. Germline values: CDR1 SGHNT, CDR2 YYREEE (reference sequence). This CDR3 region has 14 residues. The CDR3 coding sequence is TGTGCCAGCAGCTTAGGTCAGGCTTCCTACGAGCAGTACTTC. It encodes CASSLGQASYEQYF. The full variable domain, with the rest looked up from reference TRBV5-4 and TRBJ2-7, is ETGVTQSPTHLIKTRGQQVTLRCSSQSGHNTVSWYQQALGQGPQFIFQYYREEENGRGNFPPRFSGLQFPNYSSELNVNALELDDSALYLCASSLGQASYEQYFGPGTRLTVT.

This clone showed up just a few times. This rearrangement joins TRBV5-1 to TRBJ2-5, with 11 positions matching TRBD2. The CDR3 totals 15 residues. Trimming at V came to 0 bases and at J to 4 bases, leaving 2 bases not matched to a gene. CDR1 and CDR2 (germline): SGHRS, YFSETQ. The CDR3 bases are TGCGCCAGCAGCTTGGAGCTAGCGGGAGGAGAGACCCAGTACTTC. It encodes CASSLELAGGETQYF.

The chain combines TRBV30 with TRBJ1-2, with D possibly TRBD1 on 6 matching bases. Trimming pared 2 bases from V and 8 bases from J, leaving 15 bases between. Germline-derived CDR1 and CDR2 are GTSNPN and SVGIG (reference sequence). CDR3 size: 13 residues. The DNA for the CDR3 is TGTGCCTGGAGTCGGACAGTGACCTCGGGCTACACCTTC. Its protein product is CAWSRTVTSGYTF. The whole variable domain, filled in from reference TRBV30 and TRBJ1-2, reads SQTIHQWPATLVQPVGSPLSLECTVEGTSNPNLYWYRQAAGRGLQLLFYSVGIGQISSEVPQNLSASRPQDRQFILSSKKLLLSDSGFYLCAWSRTVTSGYTFGSGTRLTVV.

The chain recombines TRBV7-9 with TRBJ1-2, with TRBD1 matching over 9 bases. This CDR3 is 13 amino acids long. Germline CDR1 is SEHNR and CDR2 is FQNEAQ (reference sequence). V was pared by 4 bases and J by 5 bases, with 2 bases of the junction left unmatched. CDR3 amino acids: CASSWDREYGYTF. The DNA for the CDR3 is TGTGCCAGCAGCTGGGACAGGGAGTATGGCTACACCTTC. Full variable domain (outside the CDR3, taken from reference TRBV7-9 and TRBJ1-2): DTGVSQNPRHKITKRGQNVTFRCDPISEHNRLYWYRQTLGQGPEFLTYFQNEAQLEKSRLLSDRFSAERPKGSFSTLEIQRTEQGDSAMYLCASSWDREYGYTFGSGTRLTVV.

This clone was picked up a small number of times. The V call is TRBV19, the J call TRBJ2-1; the match to TRBD1 covers 7 bases. Germline V gives CDR1 LNHDA, CDR2 SQIVND (reference sequence). CDR3 length: 15 amino acids. V lost 7 bases, J lost 7 bases, and 13 bases stayed unmatched. CDR3 region: CASNPATGALNEQFF. Written as DNA, the CDR3 is TGTGCCAGTAACCCCGCCACAGGGGCCCTTAATGAGCAGTTCTTC.

The sample holds a few counts of this clone. The V call is TRBV7-3, the J call TRBJ2-7; the match to TRBD1 covers 9 bases. CDR1 and CDR2 from the germline V gene are SGHTA and FQGTGA. V was pared by 6 bases and J by 4 bases, with 7 bases of the junction left unmatched. The CDR3 spans 14 residues. Here the CDR3 reads CASSFGTGSYEQYF. CDR3 nucleotide sequence: TGTGCCAGCAGTTTCGGGACAGGGAGTTACGAGCAGTACTTC.

The gene calls are TRBV11-1 and TRBJ1-2, with 9 positions matching TRBD1. Germline trimming cut 5 bases from V and 4 bases from J; bases unmatched to any gene: 8. The germline gives CDR1 SGHAT, CDR2 FQDESV (reference sequence). The CDR3 extends over 15 amino acids. The CDR3 sequence: CASSLGTGRVYGYTF. The CDR3 DNA reads TGTGCCAGCAGCCTAGGGACAGGGAGAGTCTATGGCTACACCTTC. Together with reference TRBV11-1 and TRBJ1-2, the CDR3 gives the full variable domain: EAEVAQSPRYKITEKSQAVAFWCDPISGHATLYWYRQILGQGPELLVQFQDESVVDDSQLPKDRFSAERLKGVDSTLKIQPAELGDSAMYLCASSLGTGRVYGYTFGSGTRLTVV.

This clone was seen a handful of times. The CDR3 DNA follows: TGCAGCGTTAAGGACAGGGGAGGGGGAAACACCATATATTTT. This encodes CSVKDRGGGNTIYF. The gene calls are TRBV29-1 and TRBJ1-3; 9 bases agree with TRBD1. The CDR3 loop spans 14 amino acids. V dropped 5 bases and J dropped 4; count of bases not matched to a gene: 6. The V gene's germline CDR1 is SQVTM and CDR2 ANQGSEA. The entire variable domain, with the rest obtained from reference TRBV29-1 and TRBJ1-3, is as follows: SAVISQKPSRDICQRGTSLTIQCQVDSQVTMMFWYRQQPGQSLTLIATANQGSEATYESGFVIDKFPISRPNLTFSTLTVSNMSPEDSSIYLCSVKDRGGGNTIYFGEGSWLTVV.

This chain uses TRBV15 with TRBJ2-1, with D possibly TRBD2 on 6 matching bases. The CDR3 loop spans 13 amino acids. Germline assignment: CDR1 LNHNV and CDR2 YYDKDF (reference sequence). The V and J ends lost 0 bases and 9 bases respectively, with 9 bases between them. In DNA form, the CDR3 reads TGTGCCACCAGCAGAGATCTGGAGGGTGAGCAGTTCTTC. This encodes CATSRDLEGEQFF.

CDR3 residues: CASSLAPGVTNYGYTF. The CDR3 DNA reads TGTGCCAGCAGCCTGGCCCCAGGGGTGACTAACTATGGCTACACCTTC. V and J are TRBV5-4 and TRBJ1-2; the D gene is possibly TRBD1 (6 bases). The CDR3 totals 16 residues. The germline gives CDR1 SGHNT, CDR2 YYREEE (reference sequence). V lost 4 bases and J 0 bases, leaving 16 bases between the germline ends.

The V and J genes are TRBV15 and TRBJ1-1, with 7 bases aligning to TRBD1. This CDR3 spans 15 amino acids. The V gene end was trimmed by 5 bases and the J gene end by 4 bases; junction bases not matched to a gene: 10. Germline CDR1 and CDR2: LNHNV and YYDKDF (reference sequence). CDR3 bases: TGTGCCACCAGCCTACCCCTCAGGGGGACCACTGAAGCTTTCTTT. Amino acid sequence: CATSLPLRGTTEAFF.

This clone occurred a few times. The chain carries TRBV11-3 and TRBJ2-1; 11 bases align to TRBD2. The CDR3 sequence is 16 residues long. CDR1 SGHNT and CDR2 YENEEA come from the germline V gene. With V trimmed by 4 bases and J by 9 bases, 11 bases remained unmatched. The CDR3 spells CASSSASGRHGGEQFF. CDR3 sequence (DNA): TGTGCCAGCAGCTCAGCTAGCGGGAGGCACGGCGGTGAGCAGTTCTTC.

This sequence joins TRBV7-2 and TRBJ1-2; D not certain. The CDR3 totals 15 residues. Trimming cost V 2 bases and J 4 bases, with 14 bases left between them. Germline V lookup: CDR1 SGHTA, CDR2 FQGNSA. For the CDR3, the DNA is TGTGCCAGCAGCTTAACCTGGAGAGGGTCCTATGGCTACACCTTC. Translating it yields CASSLTWRGSYGYTF.

The chain carries TRBV4-3 and TRBJ2-3; tentatively, D is TRBD2 (6 bases). The CDR3 contains 16 residues. Trimming pared 4 bases from V and 1 base from J, leaving 15 bases between. CDR1 and CDR2 (germline): LGHNA, YSLEER. DNA of the CDR3: TGCGCCAGCAGCCGCGACGCTAGCGCCCGCACAGATACGCAGTATTTT. Translating gives CASSRDASARTDTQYF.

This clone was found a few times. The chain joins TRBV6-5 to TRBJ2-7, with 8 bases fitting TRBD2. Germline V lookup: CDR1 MNHEY, CDR2 SVGAGI. With 2 bases clipped from V and 4 bases from J, the junction kept 7 bases outside the gene matches. This CDR3 contains 15 residues. CDR3 DNA sequence: TGTGCCAGCAGTTACGGGGGAGCGGGAGTATACGAGCAGTACTTC. Protein sequence: CASSYGGAGVYEQYF.

This chain links TRBV30 with TRBJ2-1; 14 bases are shared with TRBD2. This CDR3 region has 14 residues. V dropped 3 bases and J dropped 9; count of bases not matched to a gene: 4. Germline V gene data show CDR1 as GTSNPN and CDR2 as SVGIG (reference sequence). The CDR3 nucleotides are TGTGCCTGGAGCCCGGGACTAGCGGGGGTTGAGCAGTTCTTC. It codes for CAWSPGLAGVEQFF.

This clone turned up a few times. The rearrangement uses TRBV30 and TRBJ2-1; 13 bases agree with TRBD2. Germline V gives CDR1 GTSNPN, CDR2 SVGIG (reference sequence). Trimming removed 6 bases from V and 3 bases from J; junction bases left unmatched: 8. This CDR3 contains 16 residues. The CDR3 loop reads CACHRGLAGRYNEQFF. In nucleotides, the CDR3 is TGTGCCTGCCACCGGGGACTAGCGGGGCGCTACAATGAGCAGTTCTTC.

This clone was recorded a few times. CDR3 sequence: CATTQKDRITEAFF. CDR3 bases: TGTGCCACCACCCAAAAGGACAGAATCACTGAAGCTTTCTTT. The chain carries TRBV10-3 and TRBJ1-1; possibly TRBD1 for D (6 bases). Germline V gene sequence: CDR1 ENHRY, CDR2 SYGVKD. The length of the CDR3 is 14 residues. V was clipped by 10 bases and J by 4 bases, with 19 bases between them.

Points on this clone: A read error may account for a junction end that differs from germline. The chain has TRBV7-9 and TRBJ2-1; 8 bases align to TRBD1. The germline gives CDR1 SEHNR, CDR2 FQNEAQ (reference sequence). The length of the CDR3 is 15 residues. The CDR3 reads CASSQDAGQGYEQFF. CDR3 DNA: TGCGCCAGCAGCCAAGATGCTGGACAGGGATATGAGCAGTTCTTC. The whole variable domain, filled in from reference TRBV7-9 and TRBJ2-1, reads DTGVSQNPRHKITKRGQNVTFRCDPISEHNRLYWYRQTLGQGPEFLTYFQNEAQLEKSRLLSDRFSAERPKGSFSTLEIQRTEQGDSAMYLCASSQDAGQGYEQFFGPGTRLTVL.

The chain combines TRBV18 with TRBJ2-1; 7 bases are a match to TRBD1. The CDR3 is made up of 13 amino acids. V gave up 4 bases and J gave up 7 bases; unmatched junction bases: 4. CDR1 is KGHSH and CDR2 is LQKENI in the germline V gene. The CDR3 region has the DNA TGTGCCAGCTCACTAAGACAGGGAAATGAGCAGTTCTTC. This codes for CASSLRQGNEQFF.

On this clone: This CDR3 is also generated by other DNA sequences in the sample. This CDR3 reads CASSRTSGRANEQFF. The CDR3 DNA is TGTGCCAGCAGCCGCACTAGCGGGAGGGCCAATGAGCAGTTCTTC. The chain employs TRBV7-9 and TRBJ2-1; 13 bases are shared with TRBD2. The germline V gene has CDR1 SEHNR and CDR2 FQNEAQ (reference sequence). The CDR3 runs 15 residues. The V segment lost 5 bases and the J segment 6 bases; nucleotides outside the gene matches: 4. Based on the CDR3 plus reference TRBV7-9 and TRBJ2-1, the full variable domain is DTGVSQNPRHKITKRGQNVTFRCDPISEHNRLYWYRQTLGQGPEFLTYFQNEAQLEKSRLLSDRFSAERPKGSFSTLEIQRTEQGDSAMYLCASSRTSGRANEQFFGPGTRLTVL.

This clone was seen a few times. The genes are TRBV18 and TRBJ1-3; D is unresolved. The V gene's germline CDR1 is KGHSH and CDR2 LQKENI. The germline V and J ends were trimmed by 2 bases and 0 bases, with 11 bases remaining between them. The CDR3 loop spans 16 amino acids. This CDR3 reads CASSPFPSSSGNTIYF. CDR3 in DNA: TGTGCCAGCTCACCATTTCCATCGAGCTCTGGAAACACCATATATTTT.